These T cell receptor beta chains were read from a single sample in a study of beta chain features in type 1 diabetes. Profiling relied on immunoSEQ multiplex PCR, and the TCRdb table lists in-frame clones only, not all of them. The repertoire holds around 600,000 clones, with over 10% as singletons. The sample taken for sequencing was naive CD4+ T cells from blood. These receptors all stem from a young man with type 1 diabetes. Both conserved end residues are trimmed from each CDR3. Clone size is stated in some rows and not others, as once, few, many or a class when expanded.

V gene: TRBV27
J gene: TRBJ1-5
clone size: NA
CDR3 protein: ASSWAGGNQPQH

V gene: TRBV7-9
J gene: TRBJ2-3
clone size: NA
CDR3 protein: ASSSSAGGTASTDTQY

V gene: TRBV5-1
J gene: TRBJ1-2
clone size: few
CDR3 protein: ASSRTEIYGYT

V gene: TRBV19
J gene: TRBJ1-1
clone size: NA
CDR3 protein: ASSHGTALTEAF

V gene: TRBV28
J gene: TRBJ1-2
clone size: NA
CDR3 protein: ASSSADRGGNYGYT

V gene: TRBV4-3
J gene: TRBJ2-2
clone size: few
CDR3 protein: ASSRGQGTNTGELF

V gene: TRBV19
J gene: TRBJ1-2
clone size: few
CDR3 protein: ASSEQGDRYGYT

V gene: TRBV10-3
J gene: TRBJ1-4
clone size: NA
CDR3 protein: AISANSPGGNEKLF

V gene: TRBV9
J gene: TRBJ1-2
clone size: few
CDR3 protein: ASSAYSRDYGYT

V gene: TRBV7-2
J gene: TRBJ2-7
clone size: NA
CDR3 protein: ASSLGQGSSYEQY

V gene: TRBV30
J gene: TRBJ2-7
clone size: NA
CDR3 protein: AWSILQGGKGYEQY

V gene: TRBV5-4
J gene: TRBJ2-3
clone size: few
CDR3 protein: ASSLRLAGGTDTQY

V gene: TRBV27
J gene: TRBJ2-1
clone size: NA
CDR3 protein: ASSLNYNEQF

V gene: TRBV11-3
J gene: TRBJ2-1
clone size: few
CDR3 protein: ASSFYNNEQF

V gene: TRBV21-1
J gene: TRBJ2-7
clone size: NA
CDR3 protein: ASSPRGQGYYEQY

V gene: TRBV9
J gene: TRBJ1-6
clone size: NA
CDR3 protein: ASSVGPESSYNSPLH

V gene: TRBV29-1
J gene: TRBJ2-2
clone size: few
CDR3 protein: SVGHPANTGELF

V gene: TRBV6-5
J gene: TRBJ2-3
clone size: NA
CDR3 protein: ASSYESGGGTDTQY

V gene: TRBV20-1
J gene: TRBJ2-4
clone size: NA
CDR3 protein: SARARNIQY

V gene: TRBV19
J gene: TRBJ2-5
clone size: NA
CDR3 protein: ASRDRVWETQY

V gene: TRBV28
J gene: TRBJ2-5
clone size: few
CDR3 protein: ASSVSGGSRETQY

V gene: TRBV30
J gene: TRBJ2-3
clone size: few
CDR3 protein: AWRGPPSTDTQY

V gene: TRBV5-5
J gene: TRBJ1-5
clone size: NA
CDR3 protein: ASSPVGTGNQPQH

V gene: TRBV6-6
J gene: TRBJ2-7
clone size: NA
CDR3 protein: ASSKQGGEQY

V gene: TRBV7-2
J gene: TRBJ1-4
clone size: NA
CDR3 protein: ASSGRPAATNEKLF

V gene: TRBV11-2
J gene: TRBJ2-7
clone size: NA
CDR3 protein: ASSTGIHSQY

V gene: TRBV7-9
J gene: TRBJ2-2
clone size: NA
CDR3 protein: ASSSREGPRTGELF

V gene: TRBV7-9
J gene: TRBJ2-7
clone size: few
CDR3 protein: ASSSQFYEQY

V gene: TRBV5-1
J gene: TRBJ2-1
clone size: NA
CDR3 protein: ASSFGQNEQF

V gene: TRBV10-3
J gene: TRBJ1-1
clone size: NA
CDR3 protein: AISDGLGRGKTEAF

V gene: TRBV7-9
J gene: TRBJ2-5
clone size: NA
CDR3 protein: ASSRQVQETQY

V gene: TRBV18
J gene: TRBJ2-1
clone size: NA
CDR3 protein: ASSPLAGWAGEQF

V gene: TRBV29-1
J gene: TRBJ2-1
clone size: few
CDR3 protein: SVAAGSIYNEQF